This T cell receptor beta chain was observed in a study of OX40 agonist ivuxolimab in advanced cancers. In its sample, this clone was seen a few times. Method: immunoSEQ multiplex PCR; TCRdb's copy keeps in-frame clones and lacks some. The table includes 90,000 or so clones, around nine tenths detected once. Between the trimmed V and J ends, which lost 0 bases and 5 bases, there was a span of 11 bases. The germline V gene has CDR1 MNHEY and CDR2 SVGAGI. The CDR3 covers 15 residues. This receptor was taken from an adult with an advanced solid tumor such as melanoma, head and neck, liver or kidney cancer. The sample in question was CD4+ or CD8+ T cells sorted from blood, obtained in a trial of the OX40 agonist ivuxolimab. The chain recombines TRBV6-5 with TRBJ1-5; no firm D call. The DNA for the CDR3 is TGTGCCAGCAGTTACTCATACGGCACAGATCAGCCCCAGCATTTT. It codes for CASSYSYGTDQPQHF.